The rows below give T cell receptor beta chains drawn from one sample of a study of shared clonotypes between healthy human individuals. The data were produced by immunoSEQ multiplex PCR, yet TCRdb's version contains in-frame clones alone and is incomplete. This sample has some 2.4 million clones; approximately 94% occur once, and the top ten carry 0.36%. Sequenced material: naive CD4+ T cells from PBMCs. All receptors come from a man aged 18-30 years in good health. Some clones in this sample may be carry-over from other donors' samples. Each CDR3 is given with its conserved first and last residue. The D gene is left open where the match is weak. Clone size is shown for a subset of rows, as once, few, many or a class of expanded clone.

v_gene: TRBV6-1; j_gene: TRBJ1-4; d_gene: .; abundance: .; CDR3nt: TGTGCCAGCAGTGATGGTAGTCAACTCGGGCCTGGTGAAAAACTGTTTTTT; CDR3aa: CASSDGSQLGPGEKLFF
v_gene: TRBV7-2; j_gene: TRBJ1-2; d_gene: .; abundance: .; CDR3nt: TGTGCCAGCAGCCCGGACAGTTTCTATGGCTACACCTTC; CDR3aa: CASSPDSFYGYTF
v_gene: TRBV5-1; j_gene: TRBJ2-5; d_gene: .; abundance: .; CDR3nt: TGCGCCAGCGCCCAGTCCCCAACAGAGACCCAGTACTTC; CDR3aa: CASAQSPTETQYF
v_gene: TRBV25-1; j_gene: TRBJ2-7; d_gene: TRBD1; abundance: .; CDR3nt: TGTGCCAGCAGTGAATCGTGGACAGGGGCAGGGGAGCAGTACTTC; CDR3aa: CASSESWTGAGEQYF
v_gene: TRBV12-5; j_gene: TRBJ2-7; d_gene: .; abundance: .; CDR3nt: TGTGCTAGTGGAACCGACATCCACGAGCAGTACTTC; CDR3aa: CASGTDIHEQYF
v_gene: TRBV5-1; j_gene: TRBJ1-5; d_gene: TRBD1; abundance: once; CDR3nt: TGCGCCAGCAGCTTGGGGGACAGTTGGAATCAGCCCCAGCATTTT; CDR3aa: CASSLGDSWNQPQHF
v_gene: TRBV4-1; j_gene: TRBJ2-1; d_gene: TRBD2; abundance: .; CDR3nt: TGCGCCAGCAGCCAAGAACATGGCGGGAGGGCCGTCGGTGGGGAGCAGTTCTTC; CDR3aa: CASSQEHGGRAVGGEQFF
v_gene: TRBV5-4; j_gene: TRBJ1-2; d_gene: TRBD1; abundance: .; CDR3nt: TGTGCCAGCAGCCTGGGAGGGGGCGGAACTAACTATGGCTACACCTTC; CDR3aa: CASSLGGGGTNYGYTF
v_gene: TRBV10-3; j_gene: TRBJ1-2; d_gene: .; abundance: .; CDR3nt: TGTGCCATCAGCACTACAGGACACTATGGCTACACCTTC; CDR3aa: CAISTTGHYGYTF
v_gene: TRBV2; j_gene: TRBJ2-3; d_gene: TRBD1; abundance: .; CDR3nt: TGTGCCAGCAGCCCGGACAGGAGCACAGATACGCAGTATTTT; CDR3aa: CASSPDRSTDTQYF
v_gene: TRBV10-3; j_gene: TRBJ2-5; d_gene: TRBD1; abundance: .; CDR3nt: TGTGCCATCAGTGGGGTCGGGACAGGGACAATCGAGACCCAGTACTTC; CDR3aa: CAISGVGTGTIETQYF
v_gene: TRBV23-1; j_gene: TRBJ1-2; d_gene: .; abundance: .; CDR3nt: TGCGCCAGCAGTCAATCTAGGTCCCGTGGCTACACCTTC; CDR3aa: CASSQSRSRGYTF
v_gene: TRBV7-8; j_gene: TRBJ2-5; d_gene: TRBD1; abundance: .; CDR3nt: TGTGCCAGCAGCTTACGCCGGGACAGGGCTGGGGAGACCCAGTACTTC; CDR3aa: CASSLRRDRAGETQYF
v_gene: TRBV5-4; j_gene: TRBJ2-5; d_gene: TRBD2; abundance: .; CDR3nt: TGTGCCAGCAGCTTGGTTGTAGCGGGAAGGGAGACCCAGTACTTC; CDR3aa: CASSLVVAGRETQYF
v_gene: TRBV7-2; j_gene: TRBJ1-6; d_gene: .; abundance: .; CDR3nt: TGTGCCAGCAGCTTCACGTGGCAGGCTTCACCCCTCCACTTT; CDR3aa: CASSFTWQASPLHF
v_gene: TRBV5-1; j_gene: TRBJ2-5; d_gene: TRBD2; abundance: .; CDR3nt: TGCGCCAGCAGCTTTAGCGGGAGGCACCAAGAGACCCAGTACTTC; CDR3aa: CASSFSGRHQETQYF
v_gene: TRBV6-5; j_gene: TRBJ1-4; d_gene: TRBD1; abundance: .; CDR3nt: TGTGCCAGCAGTTTAGCAAGAGGGACAGGGAATGAAAAACTGTTTTTT; CDR3aa: CASSLARGTGNEKLFF
v_gene: TRBV28; j_gene: TRBJ2-7; d_gene: TRBD2; abundance: .; CDR3nt: TGTGCCAGCAAGGCTAGCGGGGGATCCTACGAGCAGTACTTC; CDR3aa: CASKASGGSYEQYF
v_gene: TRBV6-1; j_gene: TRBJ1-5; d_gene: .; abundance: .; CDR3nt: TGTGCCAGCAGTGAAATTCGGTTTTCAGTAGGTACTCAGCCCCAGCATTTT; CDR3aa: CASSEIRFSVGTQPQHF
v_gene: TRBV5-4; j_gene: TRBJ2-1; d_gene: .; abundance: .; CDR3nt: TGTGCCAGCAGCACCCGGGAGTATGAGCAGTTCTTC; CDR3aa: CASSTREYEQFF
v_gene: TRBV19; j_gene: TRBJ2-5; d_gene: .; abundance: few; CDR3nt: TGTGCCAGTAGTATGCAGGGTCAAGAGACCCAGTACTTC; CDR3aa: CASSMQGQETQYF
v_gene: TRBV5-1; j_gene: TRBJ2-5; d_gene: .; abundance: .; CDR3nt: TGCGCCAGCAGCTTAGTAGCAGTCCAAGAGACCCAGTACTTC; CDR3aa: CASSLVAVQETQYF
v_gene: TRBV9; j_gene: TRBJ2-5; d_gene: .; abundance: .; CDR3nt: TGTGCCAGCAGCGTAGGGGGAGGAGCGTACCAAGAGACCCAGTACTTC; CDR3aa: CASSVGGGAYQETQYF
v_gene: TRBV27; j_gene: TRBJ1-5; d_gene: .; abundance: .; CDR3nt: TGTGCCAGCAGTTTAAGTGCCAATCAGCCCCAGCATTTT; CDR3aa: CASSLSANQPQHF
v_gene: TRBV18; j_gene: TRBJ1-1; d_gene: .; abundance: .; CDR3nt: TGTGCCAGCTCCCCTGCCCTCGGGGGGGGCGTGAACACTGAAGCTTTCTTT; CDR3aa: CASSPALGGGVNTEAFF
v_gene: TRBV28; j_gene: TRBJ1-2; d_gene: TRBD1; abundance: .; CDR3nt: TGTGCCAGCAGTTTAATCGGACAGGGCGGAGGCTACACCTTC; CDR3aa: CASSLIGQGGGYTF
v_gene: TRBV15; j_gene: TRBJ1-3; d_gene: TRBD1; abundance: .; CDR3nt: TGTGCCACCAGCAGCTGGACAGGGCAAAACACCATATATTTT; CDR3aa: CATSSWTGQNTIYF
v_gene: TRBV6-1; j_gene: TRBJ2-7; d_gene: .; abundance: .; CDR3nt: TGTGCCAGCAGTGAAGCGTTGACTTACGAGCAGTACTTC; CDR3aa: CASSEALTYEQYF
v_gene: TRBV14; j_gene: TRBJ2-5; d_gene: TRBD1; abundance: .; CDR3nt: TGTGCCAGCAGCCGATTAGGGGGACAGGCTTTGGAGACCCAGTACTTC; CDR3aa: CASSRLGGQALETQYF
v_gene: TRBV7-9; j_gene: TRBJ2-7; d_gene: TRBD2; abundance: .; CDR3nt: TGTGCCAGCAGCTTAGGAGGACGACTAGCGGGACGCGAGCAGTACTTC; CDR3aa: CASSLGGRLAGREQYF
v_gene: TRBV5-4; j_gene: TRBJ2-3; d_gene: TRBD2; abundance: .; CDR3nt: TGTGCCAGCAGATTGACTAGCGGGGCAGATACGCAGTATTTT; CDR3aa: CASRLTSGADTQYF
v_gene: TRBV7-9; j_gene: TRBJ2-6; d_gene: TRBD2; abundance: .; CDR3nt: TGTGCCAGCAGCACCCCGGCCCGGGGGGGGTCTGGGGCCAACGTCCTGACTTTC; CDR3aa: CASSTPARGGSGANVLTF
v_gene: TRBV29-1; j_gene: TRBJ2-3; d_gene: TRBD2; abundance: .; CDR3nt: TGCAGCGCAAATCCGGGACTAGCGGGAGGTGGTACGCAGTATTTT; CDR3aa: CSANPGLAGGGTQYF
v_gene: TRBV5-1; j_gene: TRBJ2-4; d_gene: .; abundance: .; CDR3nt: TGCGCCAGCAGCTTGGAGGATTCCAAAAACATTCAGTACTTC; CDR3aa: CASSLEDSKNIQYF
v_gene: TRBV5-1; j_gene: TRBJ2-7; d_gene: .; abundance: .; CDR3nt: TGCGCCAGCAGCTTGGTTTCAGGGACCTACGAGCAGTACTTC; CDR3aa: CASSLVSGTYEQYF
v_gene: TRBV7-2; j_gene: TRBJ1-4; d_gene: .; abundance: .; CDR3nt: TGTGCCAGCAGCCCACGTACGGGGGGGCCCAATGAAAAACTGTTTTTT; CDR3aa: CASSPRTGGPNEKLFF
v_gene: TRBV5-1; j_gene: TRBJ2-7; d_gene: .; abundance: .; CDR3nt: TGCGCCAGCAGCTACCAAGCCGGGACAAAAGTCTCCTACGAGCAGTACTTC; CDR3aa: CASSYQAGTKVSYEQYF
v_gene: TRBV7-3; j_gene: TRBJ2-3; d_gene: .; abundance: .; CDR3nt: TGTGCCAGCAGCTCCAACACAGGGGATACGCAGTATTTT; CDR3aa: CASSSNTGDTQYF
v_gene: TRBV9; j_gene: TRBJ2-2; d_gene: .; abundance: .; CDR3nt: TGTGCCAGCAGCGTAGCTTCAGGAGGGGAGCTGTTTTTT; CDR3aa: CASSVASGGELFF
v_gene: TRBV6-1; j_gene: TRBJ2-3; d_gene: TRBD2; abundance: once; CDR3nt: TGTGCCAGCAGTGAATTGGGACTAGCGGCCACAGATACGCAGTATTTT; CDR3aa: CASSELGLAATDTQYF
v_gene: TRBV5-1; j_gene: TRBJ2-2; d_gene: TRBD1; abundance: .; CDR3nt: TGCGCCAGCCTAGACAGGGGAGGAACCGGGGAGCTGTTTTTT; CDR3aa: CASLDRGGTGELFF
v_gene: TRBV12-2; j_gene: TRBJ2-3; d_gene: .; abundance: .; CDR3nt: TGTGCAAGTCGCTTAGGAGTGACAGGCGATAGCACAGATACGCAGTATTTT; CDR3aa: CASRLGVTGDSTDTQYF
v_gene: TRBV4-3; j_gene: TRBJ2-1; d_gene: TRBD1; abundance: .; CDR3nt: TGCGCCAGCAGCCAATCTCTACCGGGACAGGGGATTGGAGATGAGCAGTTCTTC; CDR3aa: CASSQSLPGQGIGDEQFF
v_gene: TRBV7-3; j_gene: TRBJ1-1; d_gene: .; abundance: .; CDR3nt: TGTGCCAGCAGCCCGTCGACAGCGAACACTGAAGCTTTCTTT; CDR3aa: CASSPSTANTEAFF
v_gene: TRBV7-8; j_gene: TRBJ1-3; d_gene: TRBD1; abundance: .; CDR3nt: TGTGCCAGCAGCTCCTATGACAGGGGGCTAAGAAACACCATATATTTT; CDR3aa: CASSSYDRGLRNTIYF